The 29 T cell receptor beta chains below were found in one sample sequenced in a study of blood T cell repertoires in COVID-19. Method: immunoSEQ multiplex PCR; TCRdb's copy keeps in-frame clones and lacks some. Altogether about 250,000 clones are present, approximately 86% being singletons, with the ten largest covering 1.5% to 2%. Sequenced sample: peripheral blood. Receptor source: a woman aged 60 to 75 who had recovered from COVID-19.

The CDR3 coding sequence is TGCGCCAGCAGCCGAGGAGTAGCGGGGGGGCTAGCCAAAAACATTCAGTACTTC. It yields the protein CASSRGVAGGLAKNIQYF. The chain uses TRBV4-1 and TRBJ2-4; 11 nucleotides agree with TRBD2. The CDR3 consists of 18 residues. V shed 4 bases and J 0 bases; nucleotides not matched to a gene: 8. Per the germline V gene, CDR1 is MGHRA and CDR2 is YSYEKL.

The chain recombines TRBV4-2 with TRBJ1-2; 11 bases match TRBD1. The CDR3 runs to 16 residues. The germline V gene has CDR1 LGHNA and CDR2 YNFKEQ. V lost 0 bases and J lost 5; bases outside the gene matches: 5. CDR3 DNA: TGTGCCAGCAGCCAAGAGGTGGGGACAGGGGGGTATGGCTACACCTTC. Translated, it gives CASSQEVGTGGYGYTF.

The CDR3: CASSLAGRGNEQFF. CDR3 coding DNA: TGTGCCAGCAGCTTAGCTGGTCGCGGCAATGAGCAGTTCTTC. This chain joins TRBV7-6 and TRBJ2-1; D gene ambiguous. CDR3 length: 14 amino acids. V lost 0 bases and J 6 bases, leaving 9 bases between the germline ends. Per the germline V gene, CDR1 is SGHVS and CDR2 is FNYEAQ.

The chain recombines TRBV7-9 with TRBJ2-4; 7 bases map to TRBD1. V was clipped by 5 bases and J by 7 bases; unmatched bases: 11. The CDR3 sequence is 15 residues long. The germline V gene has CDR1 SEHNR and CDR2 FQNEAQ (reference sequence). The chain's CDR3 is CASSTLDRWGNIQYF. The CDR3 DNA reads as TGTGCCAGCAGCACCCTGGACAGGTGGGGGAACATTCAGTACTTC.

The CDR3 DNA follows: TGTGCCACCAGCAGAGATAACGGGGGGGAGACGCAGTATTTT. This sequence encodes CATSRDNGGETQYF. The chain is built from TRBV15 and TRBJ2-3, with 8 bases aligning to TRBD2. The junction had 5 bases not matched to a gene; V was cut back by 0 bases and J by 9 bases. This CDR3 has 14 amino acids. Germline V gives CDR1 LNHNV, CDR2 YYDKDF (reference sequence).

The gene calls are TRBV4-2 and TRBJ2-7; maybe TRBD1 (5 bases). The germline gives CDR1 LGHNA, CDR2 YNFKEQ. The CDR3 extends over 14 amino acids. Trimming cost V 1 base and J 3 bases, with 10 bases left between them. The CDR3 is CASSQVGQGYEQYF. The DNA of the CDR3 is TGTGCCAGCAGCCAAGTCGGGCAGGGCTACGAGCAGTACTTC.

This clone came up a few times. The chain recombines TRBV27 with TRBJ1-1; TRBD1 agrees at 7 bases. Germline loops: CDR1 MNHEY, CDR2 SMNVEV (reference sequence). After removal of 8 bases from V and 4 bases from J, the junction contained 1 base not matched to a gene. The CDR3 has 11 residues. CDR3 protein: CASSGGTEAFF. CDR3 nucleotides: TGTGCCAGCTCAGGGGGCACTGAAGCTTTCTTT.

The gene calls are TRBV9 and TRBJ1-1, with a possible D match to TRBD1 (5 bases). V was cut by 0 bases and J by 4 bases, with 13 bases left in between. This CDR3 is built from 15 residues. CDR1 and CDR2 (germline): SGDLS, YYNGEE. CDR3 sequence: CASSVGAGWGTEAFF. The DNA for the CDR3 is TGTGCCAGCAGCGTAGGGGCAGGGTGGGGCACTGAAGCTTTCTTT.

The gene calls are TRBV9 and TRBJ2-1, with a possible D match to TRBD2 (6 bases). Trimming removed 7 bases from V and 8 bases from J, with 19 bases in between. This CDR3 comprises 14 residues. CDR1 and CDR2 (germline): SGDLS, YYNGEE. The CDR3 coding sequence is TGTGCCAGCTCCCGCAGGCGGGGTTTCGATGAGCAGTTCTTC. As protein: CASSRRRGFDEQFF.

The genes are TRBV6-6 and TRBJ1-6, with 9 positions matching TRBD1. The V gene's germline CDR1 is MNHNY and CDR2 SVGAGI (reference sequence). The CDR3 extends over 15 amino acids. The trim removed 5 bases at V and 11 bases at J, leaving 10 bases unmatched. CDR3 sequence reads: CASSVTGGGGAPLHF. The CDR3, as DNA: TGTGCCAGCAGTGTAACAGGGGGCGGCGGGGCACCCCTCCACTTT.

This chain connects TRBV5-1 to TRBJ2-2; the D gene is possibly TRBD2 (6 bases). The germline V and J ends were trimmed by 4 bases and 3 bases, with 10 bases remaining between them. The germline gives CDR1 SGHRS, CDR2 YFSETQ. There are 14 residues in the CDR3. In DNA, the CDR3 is TGCGCCAGCAGCGGTAGCGGTTACACCGGGGAGCTGTTTTTT. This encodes CASSGSGYTGELFF. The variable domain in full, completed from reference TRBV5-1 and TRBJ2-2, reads KAGVTQTPRYLIKTRGQQVTLSCSPISGHRSVSWYQQTPGQGLQFLFEYFSETQRNKGNFPGRFSGRQFSNSRSEMNVSTLELGDSALYLCASSGSGYTGELFFGEGSRLTVL.

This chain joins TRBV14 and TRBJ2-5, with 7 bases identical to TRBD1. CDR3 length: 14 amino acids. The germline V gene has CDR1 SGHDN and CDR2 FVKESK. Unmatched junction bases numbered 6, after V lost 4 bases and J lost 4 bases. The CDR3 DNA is TGTGCCAGCAGCCGCAGGGGGTCTCCAGAGACCCAGTACTTC. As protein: CASSRRGSPETQYF.

The chain's CDR3 is CAIMREVTSYEQYF. The CDR3 DNA reads as TGTGCCATCATGCGGGAGGTAACGAGTTACGAGCAGTACTTC. The chain links TRBV10-3 to TRBJ2-7, with 8 nucleotides matching TRBD2. Germline V gene data show CDR1 as ENHRY and CDR2 as SYGVKD. The CDR3 consists of 14 residues. V trimming: 7 bases; J trimming: 4 bases; junction bases outside the gene matches: 9.

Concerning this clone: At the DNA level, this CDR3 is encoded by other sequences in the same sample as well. The chain's CDR3 is CASSLDRGNNQPQHF. DNA of the CDR3: TGTGCCAGCAGCTTGGACAGGGGGAACAATCAGCCCCAGCATTTT. The chain employs TRBV2 and TRBJ1-5; TRBD1 matches at 10 bases. The germline V gene encodes CDR1 SNHLY and CDR2 FYNNEI. After removal of 6 bases from V and 3 bases from J, the junction contained 5 bases not matched to a gene. CDR3 length: 15 residues.

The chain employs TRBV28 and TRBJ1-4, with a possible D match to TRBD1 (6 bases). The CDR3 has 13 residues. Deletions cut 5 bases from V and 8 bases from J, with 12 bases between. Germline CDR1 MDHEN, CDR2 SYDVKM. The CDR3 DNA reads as TGTGCCAGCAGTACAGGGTTGGAGGAAAAACTGTTTTTT. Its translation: CASSTGLEEKLFF. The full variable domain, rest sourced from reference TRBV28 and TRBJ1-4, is DVKVTQSSRYLVKRTGEKVFLECVQDMDHENMFWYRQDPGLGLRLIYFSYDVKMKEKGDIPEGYSVSREKKERFSLILESASTNQTSMYLCASSTGLEEKLFFGSGTQLSVL.

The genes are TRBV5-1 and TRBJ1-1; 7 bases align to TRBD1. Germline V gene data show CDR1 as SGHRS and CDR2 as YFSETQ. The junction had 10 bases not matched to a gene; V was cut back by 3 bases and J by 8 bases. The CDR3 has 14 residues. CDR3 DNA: TGCGCCAGCAGCTGGGGACAGCTCTTTTGGGAAGCTTTCTTT. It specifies CASSWGQLFWEAFF.

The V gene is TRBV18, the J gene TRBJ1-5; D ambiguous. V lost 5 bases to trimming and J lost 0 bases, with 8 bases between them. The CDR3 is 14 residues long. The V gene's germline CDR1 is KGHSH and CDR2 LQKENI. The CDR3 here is CASSVQNSNQPQHF. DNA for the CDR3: TGTGCCAGCTCAGTACAGAATAGCAATCAGCCCCAGCATTTT.

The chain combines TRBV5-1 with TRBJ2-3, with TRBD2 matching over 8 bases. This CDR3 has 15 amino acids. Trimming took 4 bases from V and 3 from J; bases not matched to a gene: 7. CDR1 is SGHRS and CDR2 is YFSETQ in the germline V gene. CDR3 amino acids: CASSPGRGETDTQYF. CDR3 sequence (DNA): TGCGCCAGCAGCCCCGGGAGGGGGGAAACAGATACGCAGTATTTT. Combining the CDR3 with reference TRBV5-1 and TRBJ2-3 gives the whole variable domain KAGVTQTPRYLIKTRGQQVTLSCSPISGHRSVSWYQQTPGQGLQFLFEYFSETQRNKGNFPGRFSGRQFSNSRSEMNVSTLELGDSALYLCASSPGRGETDTQYFGPGTRLTVL.

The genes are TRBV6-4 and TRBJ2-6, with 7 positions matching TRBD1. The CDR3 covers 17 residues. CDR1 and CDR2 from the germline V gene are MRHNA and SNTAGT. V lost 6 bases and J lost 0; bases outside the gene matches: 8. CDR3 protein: CASSRDSLNSGANVLTF. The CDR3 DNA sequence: TGTGCCAGCAGCCGGGACAGTCTAAACTCTGGGGCCAACGTCCTGACTTTC.

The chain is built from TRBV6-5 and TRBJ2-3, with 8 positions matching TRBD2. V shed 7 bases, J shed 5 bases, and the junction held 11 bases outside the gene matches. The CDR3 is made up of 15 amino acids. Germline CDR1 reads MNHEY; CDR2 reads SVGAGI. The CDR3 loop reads CASTISSGRIDTQYF. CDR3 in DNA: TGTGCCAGCACTATATCTAGCGGGCGGATAGATACGCAGTATTTT.

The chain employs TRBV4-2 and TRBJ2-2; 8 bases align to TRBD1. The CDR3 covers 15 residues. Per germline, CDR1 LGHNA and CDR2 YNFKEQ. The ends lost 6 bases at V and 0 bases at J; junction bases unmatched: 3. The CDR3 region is CASRADRANTGELFF. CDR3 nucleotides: TGTGCCAGCAGAGCGGACAGGGCGAACACCGGGGAGCTGTTTTTT.

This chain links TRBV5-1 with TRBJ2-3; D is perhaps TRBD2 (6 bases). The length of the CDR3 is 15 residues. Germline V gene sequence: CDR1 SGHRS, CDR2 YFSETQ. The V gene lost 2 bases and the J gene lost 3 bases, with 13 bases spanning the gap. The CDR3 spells CASSLDPRGTDTQYF. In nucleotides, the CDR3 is TGCGCCAGCAGCTTAGACCCCCGGGGGACAGATACGCAGTATTTT.

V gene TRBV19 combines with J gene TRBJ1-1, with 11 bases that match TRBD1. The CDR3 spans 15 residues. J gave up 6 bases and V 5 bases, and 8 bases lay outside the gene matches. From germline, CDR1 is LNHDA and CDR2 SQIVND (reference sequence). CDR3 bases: TGTGCCAGTAGTCCCCGGGACAGGGGGTATGCTGAAGCTTTCTTT. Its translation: CASSPRDRGYAEAFF.

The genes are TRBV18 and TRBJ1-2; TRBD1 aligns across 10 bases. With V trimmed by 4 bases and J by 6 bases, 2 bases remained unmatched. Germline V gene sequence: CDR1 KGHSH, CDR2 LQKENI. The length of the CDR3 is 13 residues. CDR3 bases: TGTGCCAGCTCACAGGGACAGGGGCATGGCTACACCTTC. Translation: CASSQGQGHGYTF.

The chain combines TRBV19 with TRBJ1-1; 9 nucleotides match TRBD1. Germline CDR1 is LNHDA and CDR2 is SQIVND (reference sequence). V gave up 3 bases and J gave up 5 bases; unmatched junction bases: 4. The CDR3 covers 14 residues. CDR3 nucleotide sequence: TGTGCCAGTAGTATTGGACAGGGGTGGACTGAAGCTTTCTTT. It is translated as CASSIGQGWTEAFF.

In DNA form, the CDR3 reads TGTGCCAGCAGCGTAGTAGCGGGGGTCTACAATGAGCAGTTCTTC. This gives the protein CASSVVAGVYNEQFF. This sequence joins TRBV9 and TRBJ2-1; 9 nucleotides align to TRBD2. The CDR3 is 15 residues long. Germline trimming cut 0 bases from V and 3 bases from J; bases unmatched to any gene: 1. Germline V gives CDR1 SGDLS, CDR2 YYNGEE.

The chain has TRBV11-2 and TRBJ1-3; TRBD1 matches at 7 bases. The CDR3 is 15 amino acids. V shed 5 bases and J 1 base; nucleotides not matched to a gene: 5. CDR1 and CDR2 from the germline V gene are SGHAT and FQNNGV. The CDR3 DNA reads TGTGCCAGCAGCACCGACAGGGTGTCTGGAAACACCATATATTTT. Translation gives CASSTDRVSGNTIYF.

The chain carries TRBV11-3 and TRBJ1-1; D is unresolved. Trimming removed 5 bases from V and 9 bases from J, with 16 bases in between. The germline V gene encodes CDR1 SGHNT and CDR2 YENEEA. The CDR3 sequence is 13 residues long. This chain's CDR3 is CASSEGDGLQAFF. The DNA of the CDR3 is TGTGCCAGCAGCGAGGGAGACGGGTTACAAGCTTTCTTT.

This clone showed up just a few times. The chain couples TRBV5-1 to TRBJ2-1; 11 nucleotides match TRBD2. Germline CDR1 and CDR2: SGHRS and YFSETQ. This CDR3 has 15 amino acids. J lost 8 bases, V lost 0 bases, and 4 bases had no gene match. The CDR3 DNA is TGCGCCAGCAGCTTGGCTGTTAGCGGGGGGGATGAGCAGTTCTTC. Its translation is CASSLAVSGGDEQFF.